This T cell receptor beta chain came from a study of T cells in Graves' hyperthyroidism and ophthalmopathy. With respect to this clonotype: The antigen is unknown.

The germline CDR1 and CDR2 sequences are SEHNR and FQNEAQ (reference sequence). Unmatched junction bases numbered 4, after V lost 5 bases and J lost 7 bases. This CDR3 spans 12 amino acids. Amplification targeted TCR beta CDR3 regions from RNA transcripts. First-round RT-PCR of the TCR CDR3 relied on the HTBI primer set. TCRdb processed the multiplex PCR reads anew with MiXCR; each CDR3 protein has one entry. The top ten hold 9.5% to 13% of the sample, which has about 740,000 distinct CDR3 sequences, about 14% seen once. Study-wide points: Model-based prediction identified ophthalmopathy a median around 6.7 months prior to its onset.

This TCR was sampled from a woman between 18 and 29 years old with Graves' hyperthyroidism. The rearrangement joins TRBV7-9 to TRBJ1-1; the match to TRBD1 covers 7 bases. Sequenced material: blood. CDR3 coding DNA: TGTGCCAGCAGCCCGACAGGGATTGAAGCTTTCTTT. Residues: CASSPTGIEAFF.